This T cell receptor (beta chain) comes out of a study of T cell repertoires in cytomegalovirus infection. Notes on the study in general: The study identified carriers of CMV plus the relevant HLA from cumulative public TCR beta family frequency.

The CDR3 is 12 residues long. Per germline, CDR1 SGHTA and CDR2 FQGNSA. V lost 2 bases, J lost 3 bases, and 5 bases lay in between. This clonotype was recorded at least ten times. As yet, its antigen is unknown. Each CDR3 protein gets one entry after TCRdb re-called the reads with MiXCR. The sample has under 150,000 distinct CDR3 sequences; under 30% are singletons. This chain joins TRBV7-2 and TRBJ2-7; weak D call: TRBD1 (5 bases). The specimen was PBMCs, sequenced either directly or after in vitro stimulation (not recorded which). The source of this sequence is a human donor in good health (CMV status not recorded). Some clones in this sample may be carry-over from other donors' samples. The CDR3 region is CASSLTGYEQYF. The CDR3 DNA reads as TGTGCCAGCAGCTTAACAGGCTACGAGCAGTACTTC.